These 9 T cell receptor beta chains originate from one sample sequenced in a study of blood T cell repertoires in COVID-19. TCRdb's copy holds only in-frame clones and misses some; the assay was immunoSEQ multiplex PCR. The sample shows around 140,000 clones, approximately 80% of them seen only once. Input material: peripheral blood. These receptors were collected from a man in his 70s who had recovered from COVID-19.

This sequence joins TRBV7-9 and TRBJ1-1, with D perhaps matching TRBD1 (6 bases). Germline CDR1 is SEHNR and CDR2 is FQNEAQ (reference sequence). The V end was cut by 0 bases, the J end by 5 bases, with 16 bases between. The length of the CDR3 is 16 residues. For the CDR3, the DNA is TGTGCCAGCAGCTTAGCAGGACCGCAGGGGAGTACTGAAGCTTTCTTT. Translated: CASSLAGPQGSTEAFF.

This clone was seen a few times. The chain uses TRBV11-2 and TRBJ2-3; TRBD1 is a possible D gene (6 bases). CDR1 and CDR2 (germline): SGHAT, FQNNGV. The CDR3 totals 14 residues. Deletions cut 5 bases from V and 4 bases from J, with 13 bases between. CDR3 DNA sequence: TGTGCCAGCAGCAGAACCGCAGGGGCAGATACGCAGTATTTT. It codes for CASSRTAGADTQYF.

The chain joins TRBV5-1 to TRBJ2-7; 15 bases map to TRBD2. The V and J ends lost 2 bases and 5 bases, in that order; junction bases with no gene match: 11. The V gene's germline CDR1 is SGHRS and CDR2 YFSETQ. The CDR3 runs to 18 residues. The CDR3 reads CASSFRGLAGGPENEQYF. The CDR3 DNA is TGCGCCAGCAGCTTCCGAGGACTAGCGGGAGGGCCGGAAAACGAGCAGTACTTC.

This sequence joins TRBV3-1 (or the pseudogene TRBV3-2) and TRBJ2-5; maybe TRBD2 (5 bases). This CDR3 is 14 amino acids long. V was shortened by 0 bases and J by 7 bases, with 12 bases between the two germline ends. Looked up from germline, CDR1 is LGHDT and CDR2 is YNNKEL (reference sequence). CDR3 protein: CASSQDQAVRTQYF. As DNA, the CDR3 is TGTGCCAGCAGCCAAGATCAAGCGGTCAGGACCCAGTACTTC.

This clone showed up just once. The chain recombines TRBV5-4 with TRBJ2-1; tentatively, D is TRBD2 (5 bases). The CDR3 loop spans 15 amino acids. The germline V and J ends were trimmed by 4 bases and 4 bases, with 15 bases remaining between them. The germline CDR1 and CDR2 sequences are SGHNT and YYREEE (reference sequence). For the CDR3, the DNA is TGTGCCAGCAGCGGGCCCGGGAAGGAGTACAATGAGCAGTTCTTC. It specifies CASSGPGKEYNEQFF. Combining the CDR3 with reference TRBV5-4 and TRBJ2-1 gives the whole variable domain ETGVTQSPTHLIKTRGQQVTLRCSSQSGHNTVSWYQQALGQGPQFIFQYYREEENGRGNFPPRFSGLQFPNYSSELNVNALELDDSALYLCASSGPGKEYNEQFFGPGTRLTVL.

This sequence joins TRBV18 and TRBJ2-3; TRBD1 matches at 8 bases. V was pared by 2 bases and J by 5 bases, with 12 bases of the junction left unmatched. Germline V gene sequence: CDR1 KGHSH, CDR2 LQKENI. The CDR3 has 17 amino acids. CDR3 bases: TGTGCCAGCTCACCAAGACAGGGACAGGCAGGTGGAGATACGCAGTATTTT. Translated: CASSPRQGQAGGDTQYF.

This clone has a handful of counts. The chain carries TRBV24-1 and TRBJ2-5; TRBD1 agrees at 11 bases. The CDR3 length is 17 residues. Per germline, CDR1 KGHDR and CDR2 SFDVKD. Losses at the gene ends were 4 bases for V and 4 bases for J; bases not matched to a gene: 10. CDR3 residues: CATSETPGQGGRETQYF. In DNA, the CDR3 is TGTGCCACCAGTGAAACTCCGGGACAGGGGGGAAGAGAGACCCAGTACTTC.

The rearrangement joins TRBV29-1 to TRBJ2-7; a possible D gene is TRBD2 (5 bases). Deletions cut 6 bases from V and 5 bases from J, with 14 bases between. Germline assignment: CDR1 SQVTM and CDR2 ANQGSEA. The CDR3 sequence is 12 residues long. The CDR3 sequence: CSVFGGPDEQYF. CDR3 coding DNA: TGCAGCGTATTTGGCGGGCCGGACGAGCAGTACTTC.

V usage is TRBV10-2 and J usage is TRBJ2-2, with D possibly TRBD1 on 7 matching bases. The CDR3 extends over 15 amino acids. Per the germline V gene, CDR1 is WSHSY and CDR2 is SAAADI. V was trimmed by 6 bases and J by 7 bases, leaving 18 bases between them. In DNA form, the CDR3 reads TGCGCCAGCAGGCAGGGGGAGGTCGGGGGCGGGGAGCTGTTTTTT. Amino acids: CASRQGEVGGGELFF.